These T cell receptor beta chains were read from a single sample in a study of OX40 agonist ivuxolimab in advanced cancers. Profiled with immunoSEQ multiplex PCR; TCRdb holds only in-frame clones, not every one. The top ten hold 0.26% of the sample, which has 85,000 to 100,000 clones, 85% to 95% seen once. The sample in question was CD4+ or CD8+ T cells sorted from blood, obtained in a trial of the OX40 agonist ivuxolimab. The receptor set was obtained from an adult with an advanced solid tumor such as melanoma, head and neck, liver or kidney cancer. The CDR3 runs from the conserved cysteine through the conserved F or W.

CDR3aa | v_gene
CASSLAGTGVGYTF | TRBV5-1
CASSLEAGGYTF | TRBV11-3
CAWSAGVQQPQHF | TRBV30
CASSARAGGSNQPQHF | TRBV6-1
CASSDWRPRETQYF | TRBV6-1
CAWSGVLAGRETQYF | TRBV30
CASTATSGIVEQFF | TRBV6-6
CASSLYPAGAVNTGELFF | TRBV7-2
CASSLDRGNIQYF | TRBV5-6
CASSLSWGADTGELFF | TRBV27
CASSQTGDAYEQYF | TRBV18
CASDTTDRGTDTQYF | TRBV30
CASSLGLSGETQYF | TRBV11-3
CASSVAAFTDTQYF | TRBV9
CASKSGRENTEAFF | TRBV7-2